This T cell receptor (beta chain) was observed in a study of T cells after yellow fever vaccination. The overall study: Fractions of limited cellularity were prepared by means of SMART-Seq v4 Ultra Low Input.

Germline values: CDR1 SGHVS, CDR2 FNYEAQ. V was trimmed by 5 bases and J by 1 base, leaving 21 bases between them. This CDR3 is 18 amino acids long. General study findings and limits: Relatively few clonotypes were ones that appeared in both CD4 and CD8 compartments.

Many counts were recorded for this clonotype. Its antigen is not identified. One entry per CDR3 protein, called by TCRdb with MiXCR from the 5' RACE reads. The sample records 100,000 to 150,000 distinct CDR3 sequences, about 7% being singletons. The material was CD4+ T cells sorted from PBMCs, obtained 35 to 50 days after the first yellow fever vaccination. The chain carries TRBV7-6 and TRBJ2-1; maybe TRBD1 (6 bases). The receptor's source is a man between 18 and 29 years old who received the YFV17D yellow fever vaccine. The CDR3 here is CASSLPRTDVRSYNEQFF. The CDR3 DNA reads TGTGCCAGCAGCCTACCCAGGACAGATGTGAGATCCTACAATGAGCAGTTCTTC.